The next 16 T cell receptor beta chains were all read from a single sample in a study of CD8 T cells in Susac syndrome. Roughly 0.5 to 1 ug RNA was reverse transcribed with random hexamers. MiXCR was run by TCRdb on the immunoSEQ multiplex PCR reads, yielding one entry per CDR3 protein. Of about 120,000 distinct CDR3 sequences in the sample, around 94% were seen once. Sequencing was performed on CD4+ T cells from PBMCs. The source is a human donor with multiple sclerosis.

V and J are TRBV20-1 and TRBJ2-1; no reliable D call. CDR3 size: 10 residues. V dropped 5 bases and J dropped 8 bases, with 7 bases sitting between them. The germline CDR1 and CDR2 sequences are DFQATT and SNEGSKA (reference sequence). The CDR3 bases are TGCAGTGCTCGCTGGGATGAGCAGTTCTTC. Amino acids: CSARWDEQFF.

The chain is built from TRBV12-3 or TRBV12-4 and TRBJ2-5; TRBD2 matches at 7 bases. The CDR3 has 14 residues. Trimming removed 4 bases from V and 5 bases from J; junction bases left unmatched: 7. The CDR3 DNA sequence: TGTGCCAGCAGTTCCGGGGGGAGTTGGGAGACCCAGTACTTC. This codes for CASSSGGSWETQYF.

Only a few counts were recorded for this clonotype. The CDR3 sequence: CASSLWRNTEAFF. As DNA, the CDR3 is TGCGCCAGCAGCTTATGGAGGAACACTGAAGCTTTCTTT. This sequence joins TRBV5-1 and TRBJ1-1; D remains ambiguous. The CDR3 length is 13 residues. Trimming removed 2 bases from V and 1 base from J, with 6 bases in between. CDR1 is SGHRS and CDR2 is YFSETQ in the germline V gene. Complete variable domain (other parts from reference TRBV5-1 and TRBJ1-1): KAGVTQTPRYLIKTRGQQVTLSCSPISGHRSVSWYQQTPGQGLQFLFEYFSETQRNKGNFPGRFSGRQFSNSRSEMNVSTLELGDSALYLCASSLWRNTEAFFGQGTRLTVV.

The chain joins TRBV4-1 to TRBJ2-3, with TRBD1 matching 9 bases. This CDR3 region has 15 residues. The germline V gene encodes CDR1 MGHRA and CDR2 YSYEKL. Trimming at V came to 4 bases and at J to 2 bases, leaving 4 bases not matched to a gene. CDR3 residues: CASSRGTGYTDTQYF. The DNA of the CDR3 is TGCGCCAGCAGCCGAGGGACAGGGTACACAGATACGCAGTATTTT.

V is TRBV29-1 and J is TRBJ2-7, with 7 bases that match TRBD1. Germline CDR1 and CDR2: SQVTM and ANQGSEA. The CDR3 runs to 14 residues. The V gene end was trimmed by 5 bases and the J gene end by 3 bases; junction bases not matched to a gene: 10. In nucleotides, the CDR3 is TGCAGCGTTCAGCGTGAGGGGGCGCGCTACGAGCAGTACTTC. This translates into CSVQREGARYEQYF.

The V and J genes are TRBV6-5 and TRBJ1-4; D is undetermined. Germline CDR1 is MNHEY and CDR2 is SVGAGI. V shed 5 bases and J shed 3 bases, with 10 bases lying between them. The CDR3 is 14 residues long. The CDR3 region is CASSDGLPNEKLFF. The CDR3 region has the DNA TGTGCCAGCAGTGACGGCCTCCCTAATGAAAAACTGTTTTTT.

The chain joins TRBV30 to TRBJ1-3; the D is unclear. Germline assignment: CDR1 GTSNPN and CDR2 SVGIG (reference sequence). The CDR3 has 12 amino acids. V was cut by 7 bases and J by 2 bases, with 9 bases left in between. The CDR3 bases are TGTGCCTTACGCGTAGCTGGAAACACCATATATTTT. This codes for CALRVAGNTIYF.

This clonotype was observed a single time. CDR3 in DNA: TGTGCCAGCACCGAGGGAAGGCCTGAAGCTTTCTTT. Translation gives CASTEGRPEAFF. The chain links TRBV2 to TRBJ1-1; D uncertain. This CDR3 comprises 12 residues. V lost 7 bases to trimming and J lost 6 bases, with 12 bases between them. Per the germline V gene, CDR1 is SNHLY and CDR2 is FYNNEI.

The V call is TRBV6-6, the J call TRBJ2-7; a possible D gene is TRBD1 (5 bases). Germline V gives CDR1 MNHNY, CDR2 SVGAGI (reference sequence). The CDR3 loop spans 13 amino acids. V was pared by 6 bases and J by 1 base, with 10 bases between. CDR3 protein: CASSSGFSYEQYF. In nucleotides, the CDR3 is TGTGCCAGCAGCTCAGGGTTTTCCTACGAGCAGTACTTC.

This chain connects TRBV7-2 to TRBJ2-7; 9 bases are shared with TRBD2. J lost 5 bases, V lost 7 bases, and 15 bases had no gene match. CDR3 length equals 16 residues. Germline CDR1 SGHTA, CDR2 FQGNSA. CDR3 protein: CASNPGGSGGVHEQYF. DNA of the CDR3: TGTGCCAGCAACCCAGGGGGTAGCGGGGGAGTGCACGAGCAGTACTTC.

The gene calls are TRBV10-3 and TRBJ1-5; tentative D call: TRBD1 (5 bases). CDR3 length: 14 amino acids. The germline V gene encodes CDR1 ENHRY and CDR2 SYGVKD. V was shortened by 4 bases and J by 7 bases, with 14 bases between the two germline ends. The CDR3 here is CAISVAGTEQPQHF. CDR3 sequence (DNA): TGTGCCATCAGTGTGGCAGGGACGGAACAGCCCCAGCATTTT.

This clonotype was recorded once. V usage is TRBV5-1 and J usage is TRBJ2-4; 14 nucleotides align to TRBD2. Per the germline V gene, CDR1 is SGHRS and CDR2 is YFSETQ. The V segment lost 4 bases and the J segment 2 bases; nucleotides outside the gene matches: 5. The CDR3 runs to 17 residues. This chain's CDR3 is CASSTTSGGVTKNIQYF. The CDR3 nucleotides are TGCGCCAGCAGCACGACTAGCGGGGGGGTAACCAAAAACATTCAGTACTTC.

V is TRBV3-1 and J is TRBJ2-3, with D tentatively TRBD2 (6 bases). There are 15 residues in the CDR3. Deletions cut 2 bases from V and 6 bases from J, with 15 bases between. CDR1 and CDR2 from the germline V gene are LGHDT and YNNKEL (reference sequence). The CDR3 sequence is CASSQRRGRGDTQYF. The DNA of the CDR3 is TGTGCCAGCAGCCAAAGGCGGGGACGGGGGGATACGCAGTATTTT.

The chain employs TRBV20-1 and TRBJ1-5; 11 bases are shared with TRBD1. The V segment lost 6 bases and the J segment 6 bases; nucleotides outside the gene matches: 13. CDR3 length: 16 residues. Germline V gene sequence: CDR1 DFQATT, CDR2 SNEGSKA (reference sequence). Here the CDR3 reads CSAGTGGQVFGQPQHF. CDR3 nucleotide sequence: TGCAGTGCCGGGACAGGGGGTCAGGTTTTTGGTCAGCCCCAGCATTTT.

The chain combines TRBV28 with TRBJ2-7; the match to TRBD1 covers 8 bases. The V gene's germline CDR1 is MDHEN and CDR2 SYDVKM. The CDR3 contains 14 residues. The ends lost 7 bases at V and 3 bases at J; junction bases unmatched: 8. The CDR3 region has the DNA TGTGCCAGCACCCGGGGGACAGGCGACTACGAGCAGTACTTC. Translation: CASTRGTGDYEQYF.

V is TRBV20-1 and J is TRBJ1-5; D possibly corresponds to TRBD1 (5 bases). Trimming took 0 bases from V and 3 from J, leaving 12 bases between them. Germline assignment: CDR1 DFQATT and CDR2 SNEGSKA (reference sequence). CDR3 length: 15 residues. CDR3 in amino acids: CSARDNRIFNQPQHF. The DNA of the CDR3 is TGCAGTGCTAGAGATAACAGGATATTCAATCAGCCCCAGCATTTT.